The present entry profiles one TCR beta chain with its context. Its matching antigen is unknown. These data come from a study of CD8 T cells in ankylosing spondylitis. Study-level results: Disease-associated clones were reportedly significantly overrepresented in matched ankylosing spondylitis synovial fluid. CD8+ by phenotype, disease-linked clones were relatively rare in peripheral blood.

TCRdb ran MiXCR on the 5' RACE reads and lists one entry per CDR3 protein. The top ten hold 35% to 50% of the sample, which has tens of thousands of distinct CDR3 sequences, more than 15% seen once. V gave up 0 bases and J gave up 0 bases, with 12 bases separating them. This CDR3 spans 17 amino acids. CDR1 is SGHTA, CDR2 FQGNSA, per germline. This TCR was recovered from a male donor with ankylosing spondylitis or in good health (not recorded which). V and J are TRBV7-2 and TRBJ2-4, with D possibly called TRBD1 or TRBD2 (6 bases each). Sequencing was performed on blood. CDR3 nucleotides: TGTGCCAGCAGCTTAGCCGGGGGCCGGGTAGCCAAAAACATTCAGTACTTC. Its translation is CASSLAGGRVAKNIQYF. The full variable domain, its missing parts supplied by reference TRBV7-2 and TRBJ2-4, is GAGVSQSPSNKVTEKGKDVELRCDPISGHTALYWYRQSLGQGLEFLIYFQGNSAPDKSGLPSDRFSAERTGGSVSTLTIQRTQQEDSAVYLCASSLAGGRVAKNIQYFGAGTRLSVL.